These 22 T cell receptor beta chains were sequenced from one sample in a study of blood T cells in healthy people across ages. Alongside a J-beta primer mix, a sample-barcoded 5' primer served in a second PCR lasting roughly 6 to 12 cycles. Using its own MiXCR run on the 5' RACE reads, TCRdb lists one record per CDR3 protein. The table shows 1.5 million to 2 million distinct CDR3 sequences, with 28% occurring only once. Sequencing input: blood. All receptors come from a woman aged 25 to 39 in good health.

This clonotype turned up a few times. The V and J genes are TRBV29-1 and TRBJ2-3; D perhaps matches TRBD2 (6 bases). This CDR3 comprises 13 residues. V was pared by 5 bases and J by 4 bases, with 13 bases between. CDR1 is SQVTM and CDR2 is ANQGSEA in the germline V gene. The CDR3 region is CSVRGSGADTQYF. The CDR3 nucleotides read TGCAGCGTTCGGGGGAGTGGAGCAGATACGCAGTATTTT.

This clonotype was picked up a small number of times. This chain uses TRBV5-4 with TRBJ1-2; 7 bases agree with TRBD1. CDR1 and CDR2 from the germline V gene are SGHNT and YYREEE (reference sequence). This CDR3 contains 14 residues. The V gene end was trimmed by 4 bases and the J gene end by 7 bases; junction bases not matched to a gene: 10. CDR3 nucleotides: TGTGCCAGCAGCCTCATGGACAGGCTAGGTGGCTACACCTTC. It encodes CASSLMDRLGGYTF. Full variable domain (missing parts from reference TRBV5-4 and TRBJ1-2): ETGVTQSPTHLIKTRGQQVTLRCSSQSGHNTVSWYQQALGQGPQFIFQYYREEENGRGNFPPRFSGLQFPNYSSELNVNALELDDSALYLCASSLMDRLGGYTFGSGTRLTVV.

This chain uses TRBV5-1 with TRBJ2-4; no firm D call. The J call may be incorrect, as the DNA end agrees better with TRBJ2-5. Germline-derived CDR1 and CDR2 are SGHRS and YFSETQ. This CDR3 spans 14 amino acids. This CDR3 is CASSFSSLQETQYF. The CDR3 nucleotides are TGCGCCAGCAGCTTTTCCAGCCTCCAAGAGACCCAGTACTTC.

The chain uses TRBV29-1 and TRBJ2-1; TRBD2 matches 8 bases. From germline, CDR1 is SQVTM and CDR2 ANQGSEA. The ends lost 7 bases at V and 11 bases at J; junction bases unmatched: 7. The CDR3 extends over 11 amino acids. CDR3 nucleotide sequence: TGCAGCGCCCGGGGGGGGACGAAGCAGTTCTTC. It encodes CSARGGTKQFF.

This clonotype showed up just a few times. The rearrangement uses TRBV2 and TRBJ2-1, with 7 bases that match TRBD2. Germline V gene lookup returns CDR1 SNHLY and CDR2 FYNNEI. The junction had 9 bases not matched to a gene; V was cut back by 8 bases and J by 11 bases. The CDR3 has 12 residues. The CDR3 DNA reads TGTGCCAGCGGCGGGGGTCAGGGACAGCAGTTCTTC. The encoded protein is CASGGGQGQQFF. Full variable domain (outside the CDR3, taken from reference TRBV2 and TRBJ2-1): EPEVTQTPSHQVTQMGQEVILRCVPISNHLYFYWYRQILGQKVEFLVSFYNNEISEKSEIFDDQFSVERPDGSNFTLKIRSTKLEDSAMYFCASGGGQGQQFFGPGTRLTVL.

The DNA for the CDR3 is TGTGCCAGCAGTTTGAGTCGGGGTGACGCCTCTGGAAACACCATATATTTT. Its protein product is CASSLSRGDASGNTIYF. J is TRBJ1-3 and V is TRBV27, with D unresolved. The CDR3 loop spans 17 amino acids. Trimming removed 3 bases from V and 0 bases from J, with 15 bases in between. Per the germline V gene, CDR1 is MNHEY and CDR2 is SMNVEV (reference sequence).

The rearrangement joins TRBV19 to TRBJ2-7; 10 bases align to TRBD1. The V segment lost 8 bases and the J segment 4 bases; nucleotides outside the gene matches: 8. Germline values: CDR1 LNHDA, CDR2 SQIVND (reference sequence). The CDR3 loop spans 14 amino acids. CDR3 residues: CASCPGQGLYEQYF. CDR3 nucleotide sequence: TGTGCCAGTTGCCCGGGACAGGGGTTGTACGAGCAGTACTTC.

Comment on this clonotype: A much larger clonotype is one base distant, so this may be a read error. The chain employs TRBV20-1 and TRBJ2-1; perhaps TRBD2 as D (6 bases). The ends were cut back, 6 bases at V and 5 bases at J, with 11 bases in the middle. CDR1 and CDR2 (germline): DFQATT, SNEGSKA (reference sequence). CDR3 size: 12 residues. CDR3 nucleotides: TGCAGTGCCCCGTGGGGGGACAATGAGCAGTTCTTC. Translated: CSAPWGDNEQFF.

There are many counts of this clonotype. This chain joins TRBV7-9 and TRBJ2-5, with 10 bases that match TRBD2. The CDR3 runs to 17 residues. Looked up from germline, CDR1 is SEHNR and CDR2 is FQNEAQ (reference sequence). Trimming took 2 bases from V and 2 from J; bases not matched to a gene: 8. CDR3 coding DNA: TGTGCCAGCAGCTTACTAAGCGGGGGGGCCATTCAAGAGACCCAGTACTTC. Translated: CASSLLSGGAIQETQYF.

There are a few counts of this clonotype. The chain recombines TRBV12-3 or TRBV12-4 with TRBJ1-1; D gene ambiguous. V was shortened by 1 base and J by 3 bases, with 12 bases between the two germline ends. This CDR3 is 15 amino acids long. The CDR3 DNA reads TGTGCCAGCAGTTTAGGGTTGAGCGGACACACTGAAGCTTTCTTT. Translating gives CASSLGLSGHTEAFF.

This clonotype was recorded at least ten times. CDR3 in DNA: TGTGCCAGCAGTTGGAGTGGTGAGACCCAGTACTTC. As protein: CASSWSGETQYF. This chain links TRBV7-9 with TRBJ2-5; D is ambiguous. V dropped 6 bases and J dropped 5 bases, with 10 bases sitting between them. Looked up from germline, CDR1 is SEHNR and CDR2 is FQNEAQ (reference sequence). This CDR3 spans 12 amino acids. Variable domain in full (rest from reference TRBV7-9 and TRBJ2-5): DTGVSQNPRHKITKRGQNVTFRCDPISEHNRLYWYRQTLGQGPEFLTYFQNEAQLEKSRLLSDRFSAERPKGSFSTLEIQRTEQGDSAMYLCASSWSGETQYFGPGTRLLVL.

The rearrangement uses TRBV5-1 and TRBJ1-1, with D perhaps TRBD1 (6 bases). Per the germline V gene, CDR1 is SGHRS and CDR2 is YFSETQ. CDR3 size: 14 residues. The V end was cut by 7 bases, the J end by 4 bases, with 17 bases between. The CDR3 coding sequence is TGCGCCAGCCGAAATCAGGGGCCTGGCACTGAAGCTTTCTTT. Encoded protein: CASRNQGPGTEAFF.

The DNA for the CDR3 is TGTGCCAGCAGCGCACAGGGGGCCACTGAAGCTTTCTTT. This translates into CASSAQGATEAFF. V is TRBV12-3 or TRBV12-4 and J is TRBJ1-1; 9 nucleotides line up with TRBD1. The V and J ends lost 6 bases and 4 bases, in that order; junction bases with no gene match: 3. This CDR3 comprises 13 residues.

As to this clonotype: A much bigger clone sits one base away, suggesting this may be a read error. V usage is TRBV7-2 and J usage is TRBJ2-1; no clear D. V lost 1 base, J lost 8 bases, and 12 bases lay in between. Germline lookup yields CDR1 SGHTA and CDR2 FQGNSA. The CDR3 totals 14 residues. The CDR3 bases are TGTACCAGCAGCTTAGACCGGTACAGCTATGAGCAGTTCTTC. Translation: CTSSLDRYSYEQFF.

CDR3 sequence reads: CSARLGWNTGELFF. DNA for the CDR3: TGCAGTGCTAGGTTAGGATGGAACACCGGGGAGCTGTTTTTT. This chain connects TRBV20-1 to TRBJ2-2; D gene unclear. Germline CDR1 is DFQATT and CDR2 is SNEGSKA (reference sequence). The length of the CDR3 is 14 residues. Trimming shortened V by 3 bases and J by 1 base, and 9 bases separated the two germline ends.

The chain is built from TRBV7-9 and TRBJ2-7, with 12 positions matching TRBD2. The length of the CDR3 is 19 residues. CDR1 and CDR2 from the germline V gene are SEHNR and FQNEAQ (reference sequence). V gave up 2 bases and J gave up 5 bases; unmatched junction bases: 16. The CDR3 DNA sequence: TGTGCCAGCAGCTTATTAACATGTTGGCTAGCGGGGGGGCACGACGAGCAGTACTTC. Protein sequence: CASSLLTCWLAGGHDEQYF.

This clonotype turned up a few times. The chain links TRBV20-1 to TRBJ2-3; no clear D gene. Germline V gene lookup returns CDR1 DFQATT and CDR2 SNEGSKA (reference sequence). V lost 5 bases to trimming and J lost 6 bases, with 9 bases between them. CDR3 length equals 11 residues. Here the CDR3 reads CSALFGDTQYF. In DNA form, the CDR3 reads TGCAGTGCTCTGTTTGGGGATACGCAGTATTTT.

CDR3 bases: TGTGCCATCAGTGTCCGTATGGGACAAGGGATACAAGAGACCCAGTACTTC. Protein sequence: CAISVRMGQGIQETQYF. The rearrangement links TRBV10-3 to TRBJ2-5; D possibly corresponds to TRBD1 (6 bases). Trimming pared 4 bases from V and 2 bases from J, leaving 20 bases between. This CDR3 spans 17 amino acids. Germline V gives CDR1 ENHRY, CDR2 SYGVKD.

This sequence joins TRBV12-3 or TRBV12-4 and TRBJ2-1; 10 bases are a match to TRBD2. This CDR3 comprises 16 residues. With V trimmed by 3 bases and J by 13 bases, 15 bases remained unmatched. Here the CDR3 reads CASSFPSGSSGETQFF. CDR3 nucleotides: TGTGCCAGCAGTTTTCCTAGCGGGAGTTCGGGGGAGACCCAGTTCTTC.

This rearrangement joins TRBV7-9 to TRBJ2-6; a possible D gene is TRBD1 (6 bases). This CDR3 region has 16 residues. Germline lookup yields CDR1 SEHNR and CDR2 FQNEAQ (reference sequence). Trimming took 3 bases from V and 2 from J, leaving 11 bases between them. The CDR3 coding sequence is TGTGCCAGCAGCTTCCGGGACACGACTGGGGCCAACGTCCTGACTTTC. Amino acid sequence: CASSFRDTTGANVLTF.

V and J are TRBV7-2 and TRBJ2-4; D gene unclear. TRBJ2-7 explains the end of the DNA better; the J call may be wrong. Germline V gene data show CDR1 as SGHTA and CDR2 as FQGNSA. The CDR3 is made up of 12 amino acids. CDR3 sequence reads: CASSSSGVEQYF. The DNA for the CDR3 is TGTGCCAGCAGCTCCTCTGGGGTCGAGCAGTACTTC.

This clonotype showed up many times. The chain uses TRBV7-9 and TRBJ1-6; unclear D gene. The germline V gene has CDR1 SEHNR and CDR2 FQNEAQ (reference sequence). Between the trimmed V and J ends, which lost 1 base and 4 bases, there was a span of 5 bases. The CDR3 runs to 14 residues. The CDR3 spells CASSLEQYNSPLHF. The DNA for the CDR3 is TGTGCCAGCAGCTTAGAACAGTATAATTCACCCCTCCACTTT. The complete variable domain, with remaining parts taken from reference TRBV7-9 and TRBJ1-6, reads DTGVSQNPRHKITKRGQNVTFRCDPISEHNRLYWYRQTLGQGPEFLTYFQNEAQLEKSRLLSDRFSAERPKGSFSTLEIQRTEQGDSAMYLCASSLEQYNSPLHFGNGTRLTVT.